A selection of T cell receptor beta chains follows, all from one sample in a study of OX40 agonist ivuxolimab in advanced cancers. The protocol was immunoSEQ multiplex PCR, while the TCRdb copy is restricted to in-frame clones and leaves out a portion. The sample holds about 86,000 clones, roughly 89% seen once. The starting material was CD4+ or CD8+ T cells sorted from blood, obtained in a trial of the OX40 agonist ivuxolimab. All receptors derive from an adult with an advanced solid tumor such as melanoma, head and neck, liver or kidney cancer. Both conserved end residues are part of each CDR3. Each record gives: J gene, clone size, D gene, V gene, CDR3 DNA, CDR3 protein. A D gene is named only where the DNA matches it firmly. Rows give clone size only sometimes, using once, few, many, or a class for an expanded clone.

TRBJ1-4	.	.	TRBV4-1	TGCGCCAGCAGCCAAGAACGAGGGACCTTTAATGAAAAACTGTTTTTT	CASSQERGTFNEKLFF
TRBJ2-5	.	TRBD2	TRBV11-1	TGTGCCAGCAGCCATGGGGGTCGACTAGCGGGAGGTCAAGAGACCCAGTACTTC	CASSHGGRLAGGQETQYF
TRBJ2-5	.	.	TRBV2	TGTGCCAGCAGCCAACCCACAGGGAGGGGAGAGACCCAGTACTTC	CASSQPTGRGETQYF
TRBJ2-3	.	TRBD2	TRBV4-1	TGCGCCAGCAGCCCAGAGGTTGGTTGGCGGGAGACGTATACGCAGTATTTT	CASSPEVGWRETYTQYF
TRBJ1-5	once	TRBD1	TRBV9	TGTGCCAGCAGCGCCGGACAGGGACGGAATCAGCCCCAGCATTTT	CASSAGQGRNQPQHF
TRBJ2-3	.	.	TRBV4-1	TGCGCCAGCACCGCGGGACTGGGGTCAGTGGGTACGCAGTATTTT	CASTAGLGSVGTQYF
TRBJ2-5	.	.	TRBV27	TGTGCCAGCAGGGAGAGCCCGAAAGAGCAGTACTTC	CASRESPKEQYF
TRBJ1-4	.	.	TRBV4-1	TGCGCCAGCAGCCACCAAGCGTACGGGGTCGTTAGTGAAAAACTGTTTTTT	CASSHQAYGVVSEKLFF
TRBJ2-7	.	.	TRBV7-9	TGTGCCAGCAGCGGGGCGGAGGCCAAAAGCTCCTACGAGCAGTACTTC	CASSGAEAKSSYEQYF
TRBJ2-3	.	TRBD2	TRBV6-5	TGTGCCAGCAGTTACGGGGGACTAGCGGGATCAGATACGCAGTATTTT	CASSYGGLAGSDTQYF
TRBJ1-2	.	.	TRBV16	TGTGCCAGCAGCCACCTTCCAGCCGCGGACTATGGCTACACCTTC	CASSHLPAADYGYTF
TRBJ1-4	.	TRBD1	TRBV30	TGTGCCTGGAGTCGGACAGGGGGTATTGAAAAACTGTTTTTT	CAWSRTGGIEKLFF
TRBJ1-3	.	.	TRBV7-8	TGTGCCAGCAGCTTAGCGTGGGGTACTCGTTCCGGGTTCTCTGGAAACACCATATATTTT	CASSLAWGTRSGFSGNTIYF
TRBJ2-3	.	TRBD2	TRBV5-1	TGCGCCAGCAGCTTGGTCGCTAGCGGGGACACAGATACGCAGTATTTT	CASSLVASGDTDTQYF
TRBJ1-1	.	.	TRBV2	TGTGCCAGCACTGGACTGGAAGCTTTCTTT	CASTGLEAFF
TRBJ2-7	.	TRBD1	TRBV19	TGTGCCAGTAGTCCAGGACAGGCCTACGAGCAGTACTTC	CASSPGQAYEQYF
TRBJ2-7	.	.	TRBV7-9	TGTGCCAGCAGCCCCCCGACTAGCTACGAGCAGTACTTC	CASSPPTSYEQYF
TRBJ1-4	.	.	TRBV4-2	TGTGCCAGCAGCCAAGTGGTGCAGGGAATTATAACTAATGAAAAACTGTTTTTT	CASSQVVQGIITNEKLFF
TRBJ2-5	.	TRBD2	TRBV7-9	TGTGCCAGCAGCTCTTTAGGGGGGACTAGTGAGCAGTACTTC	CASSSLGGTSEQYF
TRBJ2-1	.	.	TRBV6-1	TGTGCCAGCAGTCCTGACCCGGGACCTAATGAGCAGTTCTTC	CASSPDPGPNEQFF
TRBJ2-5	.	TRBD2	TRBV18	TGTGCCAGCTCACCCCTCGGGGGGGGCCAAGAGACCCAGTACTTC	CASSPLGGGQETQYF
TRBJ2-7	.	TRBD1	TRBV11-3	TGTGCCAGCAGCTCCGGGACAGGCGAGGAGTACTTC	CASSSGTGEEYF
TRBJ1-4	few	.	TRBV10-3	TGTGCCATCAGTGAAGGTGGAAAACTGTTTTTT	CAISEGGKLFF
TRBJ2-1	.	.	TRBV5-3	TGTGCCAGAAGCTTCCGGGATGAGCAGTTCTTC	CARSFRDEQFF
TRBJ2-3	.	TRBD1	TRBV18	TGTGCCAGCTCACCACCCGGGCAGGGGGGCACAGATACGCAGTATTTT	CASSPPGQGGTDTQYF
TRBJ2-2	.	TRBD2	TRBV7-1	TGTGCCAGCAGCTTAGAAGCGGGAGGCACCGGGGAGCTGTTTTTT	CASSLEAGGTGELFF
TRBJ2-7	.	.	TRBV6-6	TGTGCCAGCAGTCACCTGGCGGGGCTCGAGCAGTACTTC	CASSHLAGLEQYF
TRBJ2-7	.	TRBD1	TRBV27	TGTGCCAGCCGCCCCGGGACAGGGTTCTACGAGCAGTACTTC	CASRPGTGFYEQYF
TRBJ2-7	once	TRBD2	TRBV28	TGTGCCAGCAGTTTATGGGGGACTAGCGGAAAATACGAGCAGTACTTC	CASSLWGTSGKYEQYF
TRBJ1-1	.	.	TRBV19	TGTGCCAGTAGTGGACCAGTCACTGAAGCTTTCTTT	CASSGPVTEAFF
TRBJ1-1	.	TRBD1	TRBV5-1	TGCGCCAGCAGCTTGGGGACAGGGGGCTACGTGGCTGAAGCTTTCTTT	CASSLGTGGYVAEAFF
TRBJ2-7	medium-sized	TRBD1	TRBV9	TGTGCCAGCAGCGAAGGAGGGACAGGGGGCGAGCAGTACTTC	CASSEGGTGGEQYF
TRBJ1-5	.	.	TRBV12-5	TGTGCTAGTGGTTTGGTCGCCGGGAGCAATCAGCCCCAGCATTTT	CASGLVAGSNQPQHF
TRBJ2-3	.	TRBD2	TRBV5-4	TGTGCCAGCAGCTCAAGACTAGCGGGGCCAAGCACAGATACGCAGTATTTT	CASSSRLAGPSTDTQYF
TRBJ2-7	.	.	TRBV7-9	TGTGCCAGCAGCTTCGGAGGCCACTACGAGCAGTACTTC	CASSFGGHYEQYF
TRBJ1-1	.	.	TRBV11-2	TGTGCCAGCAGCGTTACCACTGAAGCTTTCTTT	CASSVTTEAFF
TRBJ1-1	.	.	TRBV15	TGTGCCACCAGCAGGGAGGGGCAGCCGAGGGCTTTCTTT	CATSREGQPRAFF
TRBJ2-1	.	.	TRBV30	TGTGCCTGTGGGTCCCATGAGCAGTTCTTC	CACGSHEQFF
TRBJ2-7	.	.	TRBV4-1	TGCGCCAGCAGCCAATTAGACGGTACCCCCTACGAGCAGTACTTC	CASSQLDGTPYEQYF
TRBJ2-7	.	TRBD2	TRBV14	TGTGCCAGCAGCCAAGTCCCTAGCGGGAGTTACGAGCAGTACTTC	CASSQVPSGSYEQYF
TRBJ2-5	.	.	TRBV30	TGTGCCTGGAGTGAGAAACAAGAGACCCAGTACTTC	CAWSEKQETQYF
TRBJ2-5	.	TRBD1	TRBV27	TGTGCCAGCAGCGGACGACTTTTACAGGGGGCCGATGAGACCCAGTACTTC	CASSGRLLQGADETQYF
TRBJ2-1	.	.	TRBV4-1	TGCGCCAGCAGCCAAATAAGGGTCTACAATGAGCAGTTCTTC	CASSQIRVYNEQFF
TRBJ2-2	.	.	TRBV7-9	TGTGCCAGCAGAAGTCGGGGATCGAACACCGGGGAGCTGTTTTTT	CASRSRGSNTGELFF
TRBJ2-7	.	TRBD1	TRBV27	TGTGCCAGCAGTATAACAGGGGGCTACGAGCAGTACTTC	CASSITGGYEQYF